This entry describes one T cell receptor beta chain. This CDR3 spans 11 amino acids. Deletions cut 4 bases from V and 4 bases from J, with 5 bases between. Germline CDR1 MNHNY, CDR2 SVGAGI (reference sequence). The source of the sample is a study of control samples from healthy donors and cancer patients. Profiled with immunoSEQ multiplex PCR; TCRdb holds only in-frame clones, not every one. Altogether about 160,000 clones are present, about 95% being singletons, with the ten largest covering roughly 15%. This clonotype originated in a man between 60 and 75 years old with colorectal cancer. The specimen sequenced was PBMCs. The chain recombines TRBV6-6 with TRBJ2-7; D gene uncertain. CDR3: CASSWAYEQYF. DNA for the CDR3: TGTGCCAGCAGTTGGGCTTACGAGCAGTACTTC.